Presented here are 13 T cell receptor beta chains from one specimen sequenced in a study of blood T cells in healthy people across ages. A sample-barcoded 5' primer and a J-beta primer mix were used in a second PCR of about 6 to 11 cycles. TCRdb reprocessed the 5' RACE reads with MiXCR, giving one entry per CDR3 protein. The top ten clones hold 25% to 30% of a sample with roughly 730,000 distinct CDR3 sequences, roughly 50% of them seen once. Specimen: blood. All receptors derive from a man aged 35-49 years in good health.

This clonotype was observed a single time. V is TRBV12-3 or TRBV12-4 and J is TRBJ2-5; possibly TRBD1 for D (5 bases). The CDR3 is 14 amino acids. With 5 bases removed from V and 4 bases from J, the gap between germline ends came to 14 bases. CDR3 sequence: CASSVARVGETQYF. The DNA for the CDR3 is TGTGCCAGCAGTGTCGCCAGGGTAGGAGAGACCCAGTACTTC.

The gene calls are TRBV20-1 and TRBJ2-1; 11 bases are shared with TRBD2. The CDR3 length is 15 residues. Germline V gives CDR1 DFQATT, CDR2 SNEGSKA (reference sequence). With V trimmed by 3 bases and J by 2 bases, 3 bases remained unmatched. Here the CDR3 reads CSASVSGGAYNEQFF. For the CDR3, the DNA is TGCAGTGCTAGTGTTAGCGGGGGGGCCTACAATGAGCAGTTCTTC.

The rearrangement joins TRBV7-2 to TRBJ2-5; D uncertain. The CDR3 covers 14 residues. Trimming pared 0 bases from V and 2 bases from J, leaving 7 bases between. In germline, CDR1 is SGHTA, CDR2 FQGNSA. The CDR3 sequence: CASSLASSQETQYF. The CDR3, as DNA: TGTGCCAGCAGCTTAGCCAGCAGTCAAGAGACCCAGTACTTC.

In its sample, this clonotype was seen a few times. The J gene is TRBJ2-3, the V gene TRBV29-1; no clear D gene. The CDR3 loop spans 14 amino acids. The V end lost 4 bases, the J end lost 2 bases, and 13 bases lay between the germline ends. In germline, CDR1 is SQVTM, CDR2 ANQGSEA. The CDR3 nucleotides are TGCAGCGTTGCACCGAAAGGCGTCACAGATACGCAGTATTTT. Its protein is CSVAPKGVTDTQYF.

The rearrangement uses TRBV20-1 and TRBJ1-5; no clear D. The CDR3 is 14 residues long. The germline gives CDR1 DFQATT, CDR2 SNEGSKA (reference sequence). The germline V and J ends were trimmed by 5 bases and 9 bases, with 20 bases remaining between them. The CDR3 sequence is CSASPPVGDRPQHF. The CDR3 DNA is TGCAGTGCTTCCCCCCCCGTTGGGGATCGGCCCCAGCATTTT.

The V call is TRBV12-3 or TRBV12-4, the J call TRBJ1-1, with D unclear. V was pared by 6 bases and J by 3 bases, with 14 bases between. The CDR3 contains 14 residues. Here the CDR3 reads CASRGWSLDTEAFF. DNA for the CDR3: TGTGCCAGCAGGGGATGGTCCTTGGACACTGAAGCTTTCTTT.

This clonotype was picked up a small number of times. Here the CDR3 reads CSARVNIRGGATNEKLFF. DNA of the CDR3: TGCAGTGCTAGAGTGAACATCAGGGGAGGTGCAACTAATGAAAAACTGTTTTTT. V usage is TRBV20-1 and J usage is TRBJ1-4; tentatively, D is TRBD1 (6 bases). The CDR3 contains 18 residues. V dropped 1 base and J dropped 0 bases, with 18 bases sitting between them. CDR1 and CDR2 (germline): DFQATT, SNEGSKA (reference sequence).

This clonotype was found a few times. CDR3 DNA sequence: TGCGCCAGCAGCCCCCCGGGACAGGGGAACAACGTCCTGACTTTC. Encoded protein: CASSPPGQGNNVLTF. The chain is built from TRBV5-1 and TRBJ2-6; 10 bases are shared with TRBD1. The CDR3 runs 15 residues. Germline V CDR1 and CDR2: SGHRS, YFSETQ. V lost 4 bases, J lost 9 bases, and 7 bases stayed unmatched.

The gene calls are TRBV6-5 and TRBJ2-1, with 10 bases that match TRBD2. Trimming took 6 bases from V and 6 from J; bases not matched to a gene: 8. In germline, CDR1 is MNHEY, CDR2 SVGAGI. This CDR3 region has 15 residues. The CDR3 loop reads CASSTGGLAINEQFF. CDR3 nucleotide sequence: TGTGCCAGCAGCACAGGGGGACTAGCGATCAATGAGCAGTTCTTC.

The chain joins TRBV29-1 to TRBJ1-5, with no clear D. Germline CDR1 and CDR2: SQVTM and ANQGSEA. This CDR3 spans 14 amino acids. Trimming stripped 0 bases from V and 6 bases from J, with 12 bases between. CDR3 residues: CSVEDAGWGQPQHF. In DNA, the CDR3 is TGCAGCGTTGAAGACGCGGGATGGGGTCAGCCCCAGCATTTT.

In DNA form, the CDR3 reads TGTGCCAGCACCCAGGGGAGGAGCACAGATACGCAGTATTTT. It is translated as CASTQGRSTDTQYF. The rearrangement joins TRBV7-9 to TRBJ2-3, with D perhaps assigned TRBD1 or TRBD2 (6 bases each). Trimming stripped 7 bases from V and 0 bases from J, with 11 bases between. The CDR3 has 14 residues. Germline CDR1 is SEHNR and CDR2 is FQNEAQ (reference sequence).

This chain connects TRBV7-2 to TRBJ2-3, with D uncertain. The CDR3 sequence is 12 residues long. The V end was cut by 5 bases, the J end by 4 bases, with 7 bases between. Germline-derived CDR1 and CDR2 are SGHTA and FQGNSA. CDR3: CASSITSDTQYF. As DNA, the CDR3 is TGTGCCAGCAGCATCACCTCAGATACGCAGTATTTT.

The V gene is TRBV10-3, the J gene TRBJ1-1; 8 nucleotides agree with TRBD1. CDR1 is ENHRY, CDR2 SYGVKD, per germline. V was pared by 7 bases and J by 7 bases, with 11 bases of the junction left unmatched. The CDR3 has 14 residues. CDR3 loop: CAIKDGQGEDEAFF. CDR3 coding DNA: TGTGCCATCAAGGACGGACAGGGTGAGGATGAAGCTTTCTTT.